The T cell receptor beta chain under discussion was sequenced for a study of blood T cell repertoires in COVID-19. The wider study: There were acute and convalescent COVID-19 samples, and they came from the United States, Italy and Spain. Nucleic acid was either cDNA or gDNA, and it came from T cells, B-cell-depleted T cells, or PBMCs.

TCRdb keeps only in-frame clones here, not all; method: immunoSEQ multiplex PCR. The sample shows 200,000 to 300,000 clones, roughly 80% of them seen only once. This clonotype was obtained from a woman of 80 years or more with acute or convalescent COVID-19. The sequenced sample consisted of peripheral blood.

For the CDR3, the DNA is TGTGCCAGCAGTGAAGTAGCTTACGAGCAGTACTTC. Protein sequence: CASSEVAYEQYF. V is TRBV2 and J is TRBJ2-7; D gene uncertain. CDR1 and CDR2 (germline): SNHLY, FYNNEI. The CDR3 sequence is 12 residues long. V was clipped by 1 base and J by 4 bases, with 5 bases between them.